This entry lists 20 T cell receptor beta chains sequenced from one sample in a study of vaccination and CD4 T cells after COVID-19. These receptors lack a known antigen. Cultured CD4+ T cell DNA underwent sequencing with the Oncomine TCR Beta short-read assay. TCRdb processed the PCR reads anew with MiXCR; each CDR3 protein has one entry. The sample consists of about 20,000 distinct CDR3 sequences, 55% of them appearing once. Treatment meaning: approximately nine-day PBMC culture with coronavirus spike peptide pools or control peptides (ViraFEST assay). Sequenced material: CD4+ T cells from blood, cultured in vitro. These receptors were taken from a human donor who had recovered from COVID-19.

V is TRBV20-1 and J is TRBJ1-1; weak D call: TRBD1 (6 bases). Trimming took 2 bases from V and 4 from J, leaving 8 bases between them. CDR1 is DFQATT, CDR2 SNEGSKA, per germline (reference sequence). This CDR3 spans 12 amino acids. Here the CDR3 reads CSARQGSTEAFF. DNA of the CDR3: TGCAGTGCTAGACAGGGGTCCACTGAAGCTTTCTTT.

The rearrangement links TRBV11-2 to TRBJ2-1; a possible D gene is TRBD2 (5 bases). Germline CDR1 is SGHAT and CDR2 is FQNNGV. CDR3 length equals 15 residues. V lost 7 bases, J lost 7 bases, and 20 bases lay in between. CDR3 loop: CASTPGWPSNNEQFF. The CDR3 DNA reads TGTGCCAGCACCCCGGGGTGGCCGAGCAATAATGAGCAGTTCTTC.

CDR3 loop: CASSRSVQETQYF. DNA of the CDR3: TGTGCCAGCAGCCGTAGCGTCCAAGAGACCCAGTACTTC. The chain combines TRBV7-2 with TRBJ2-5, with D perhaps TRBD2 (5 bases). Germline CDR1 and CDR2: SGHTA and FQGNSA. CDR3 size: 13 residues. The V gene lost 5 bases and the J gene lost 1 base, with 8 bases spanning the gap.

Here the CDR3 reads CASRLTGEAFF. DNA for the CDR3: TGTGCCAGTAGACTAACAGGGGAAGCTTTCTTT. The J gene is TRBJ1-1, the V gene TRBV19, with a tentative D call TRBD1 (6 bases). CDR1 and CDR2 from the germline V gene are LNHDA and SQIVND (reference sequence). The CDR3 covers 11 residues. V shed 6 bases and J shed 8 bases, with 10 bases lying between them.

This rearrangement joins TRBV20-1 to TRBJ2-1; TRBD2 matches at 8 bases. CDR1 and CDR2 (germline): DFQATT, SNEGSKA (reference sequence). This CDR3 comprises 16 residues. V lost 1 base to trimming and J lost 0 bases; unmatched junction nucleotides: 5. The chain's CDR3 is CSARVAGGFSYNEQFF. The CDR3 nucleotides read TGCAGTGCTAGAGTTGCGGGAGGCTTCTCCTACAATGAGCAGTTCTTC.

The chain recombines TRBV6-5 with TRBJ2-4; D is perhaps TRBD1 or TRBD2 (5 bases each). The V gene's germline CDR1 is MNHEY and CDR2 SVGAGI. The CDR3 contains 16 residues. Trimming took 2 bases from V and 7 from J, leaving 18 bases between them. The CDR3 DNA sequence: TGTGCCAGCAGTTACCTTACGGGACCCCGTAAGAACATTCAGTACTTC. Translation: CASSYLTGPRKNIQYF.

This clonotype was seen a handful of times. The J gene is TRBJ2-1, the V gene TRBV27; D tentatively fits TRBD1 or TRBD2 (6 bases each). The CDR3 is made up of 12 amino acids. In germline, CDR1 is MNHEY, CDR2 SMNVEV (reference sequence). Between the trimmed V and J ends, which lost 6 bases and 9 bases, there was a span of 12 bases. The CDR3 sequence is CASSLRGGEQFF. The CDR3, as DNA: TGTGCCAGCAGCCTCAGGGGAGGTGAGCAGTTCTTC.

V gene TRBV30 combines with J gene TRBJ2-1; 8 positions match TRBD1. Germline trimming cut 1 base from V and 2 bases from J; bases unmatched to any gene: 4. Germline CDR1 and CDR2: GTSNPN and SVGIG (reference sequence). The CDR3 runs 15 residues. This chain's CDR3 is CAWSGQGRTYNEQFF. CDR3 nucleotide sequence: TGTGCCTGGAGTGGACAGGGGCGGACCTACAATGAGCAGTTCTTC.

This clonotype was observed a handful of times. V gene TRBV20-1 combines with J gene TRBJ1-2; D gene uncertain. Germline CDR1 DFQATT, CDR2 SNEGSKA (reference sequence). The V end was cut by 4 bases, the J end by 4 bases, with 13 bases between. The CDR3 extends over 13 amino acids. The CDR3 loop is CSATQNTLYGYTF. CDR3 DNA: TGCAGTGCTACACAAAATACCCTCTATGGCTACACCTTC.

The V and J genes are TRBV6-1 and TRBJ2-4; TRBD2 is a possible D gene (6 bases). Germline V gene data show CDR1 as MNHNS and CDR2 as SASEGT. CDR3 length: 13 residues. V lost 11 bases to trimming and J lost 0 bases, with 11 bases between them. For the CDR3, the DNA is TGTGCCGGCACGGGACTAGCCAAAAACATTCAGTACTTC. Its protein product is CAGTGLAKNIQYF.

This CDR3 reads CAWTAGASPLHF. Here the CDR3 DNA reads TGTGCCTGGACGGCAGGGGCGTCACCCCTCCACTTT. The gene calls are TRBV30 and TRBJ1-6, with D possibly being TRBD1 (6 bases). There are 12 residues in the CDR3. Trimming removed 4 bases at V and 10 bases at J, with 11 bases between. Germline assignment: CDR1 GTSNPN and CDR2 SVGIG (reference sequence).

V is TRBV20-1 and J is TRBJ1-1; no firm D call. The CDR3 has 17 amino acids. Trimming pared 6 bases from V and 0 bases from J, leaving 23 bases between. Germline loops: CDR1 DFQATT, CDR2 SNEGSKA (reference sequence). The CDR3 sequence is CSALYGSQWPMNTEAFF. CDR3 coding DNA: TGCAGTGCCCTTTACGGGTCCCAATGGCCCATGAACACTGAAGCTTTCTTT.

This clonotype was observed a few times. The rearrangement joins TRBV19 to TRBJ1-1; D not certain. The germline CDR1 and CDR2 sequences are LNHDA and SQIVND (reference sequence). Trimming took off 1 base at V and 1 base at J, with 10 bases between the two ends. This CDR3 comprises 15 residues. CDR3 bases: TGTGCCAGTAGTATAGTACGACAAACGAACACTGAAGCTTTCTTT. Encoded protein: CASSIVRQTNTEAFF.

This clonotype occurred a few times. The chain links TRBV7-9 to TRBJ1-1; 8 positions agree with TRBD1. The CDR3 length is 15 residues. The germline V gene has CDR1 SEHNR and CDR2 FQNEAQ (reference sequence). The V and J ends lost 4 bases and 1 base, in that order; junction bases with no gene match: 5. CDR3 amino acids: CASSSDGQGNTEAFF. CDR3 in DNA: TGTGCCAGCAGCTCTGACGGACAGGGGAACACTGAAGCTTTCTTT.

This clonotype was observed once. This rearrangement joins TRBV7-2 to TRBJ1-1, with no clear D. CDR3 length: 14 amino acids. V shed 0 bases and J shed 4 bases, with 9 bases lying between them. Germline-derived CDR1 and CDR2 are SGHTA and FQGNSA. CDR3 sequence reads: CASSLALGGTEAFF. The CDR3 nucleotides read TGTGCCAGCAGCTTAGCCCTAGGAGGCACTGAAGCTTTCTTT.

In DNA form, the CDR3 reads TGTGCCATCAGTGAACCCAGACAGGGTGGCACCATATATTTT. Amino acid sequence: CAISEPRQGGTIYF. The chain couples TRBV10-3 to TRBJ1-3, with 7 bases aligning to TRBD1. The J segment lost 9 bases and the V segment lost 3 bases, leaving 8 bases of the junction unmatched. CDR1 and CDR2 from the germline V gene are ENHRY and SYGVKD. The CDR3 contains 14 residues.

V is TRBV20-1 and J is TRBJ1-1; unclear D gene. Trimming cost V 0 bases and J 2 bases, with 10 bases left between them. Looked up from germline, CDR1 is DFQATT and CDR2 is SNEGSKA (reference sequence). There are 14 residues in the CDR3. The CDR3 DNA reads TGCAGTGCTAGAGAGCGGTCAGGTAACACTGAAGCTTTCTTT. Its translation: CSARERSGNTEAFF.

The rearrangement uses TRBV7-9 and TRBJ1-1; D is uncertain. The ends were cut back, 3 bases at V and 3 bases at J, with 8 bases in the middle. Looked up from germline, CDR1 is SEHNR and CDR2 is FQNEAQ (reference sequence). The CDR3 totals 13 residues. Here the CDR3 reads CASSLHADTEAFF. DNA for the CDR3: TGTGCCAGCAGCTTGCACGCCGACACTGAAGCTTTCTTT.

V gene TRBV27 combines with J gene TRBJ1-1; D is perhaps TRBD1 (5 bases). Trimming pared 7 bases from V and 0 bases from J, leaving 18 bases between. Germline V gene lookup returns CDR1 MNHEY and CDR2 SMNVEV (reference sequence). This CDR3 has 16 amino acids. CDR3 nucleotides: TGTGCCAGCACCCGGGGACTTCCGGGGATGAACACTGAAGCTTTCTTT. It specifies CASTRGLPGMNTEAFF.

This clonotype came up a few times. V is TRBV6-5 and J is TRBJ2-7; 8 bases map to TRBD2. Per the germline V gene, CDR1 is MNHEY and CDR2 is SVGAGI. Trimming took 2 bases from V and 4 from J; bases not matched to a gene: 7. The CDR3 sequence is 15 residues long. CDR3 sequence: CASSYGTSRGYEQYF. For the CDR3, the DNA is TGTGCCAGCAGTTACGGGACTAGTCGAGGATACGAGCAGTACTTC.